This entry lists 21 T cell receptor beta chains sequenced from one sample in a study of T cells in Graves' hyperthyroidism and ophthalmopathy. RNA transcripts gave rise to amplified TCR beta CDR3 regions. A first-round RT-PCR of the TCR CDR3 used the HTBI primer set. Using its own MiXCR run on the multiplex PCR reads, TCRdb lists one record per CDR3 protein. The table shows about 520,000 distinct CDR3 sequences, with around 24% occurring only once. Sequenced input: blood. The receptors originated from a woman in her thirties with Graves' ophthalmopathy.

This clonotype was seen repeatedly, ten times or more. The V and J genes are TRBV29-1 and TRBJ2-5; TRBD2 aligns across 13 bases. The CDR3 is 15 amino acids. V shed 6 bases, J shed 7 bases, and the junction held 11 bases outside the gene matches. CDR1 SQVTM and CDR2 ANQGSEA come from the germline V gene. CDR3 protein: CSVTGTSGASWTQYF. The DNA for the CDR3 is TGCAGCGTGACCGGGACTAGCGGGGCGTCGTGGACCCAGTACTTC.

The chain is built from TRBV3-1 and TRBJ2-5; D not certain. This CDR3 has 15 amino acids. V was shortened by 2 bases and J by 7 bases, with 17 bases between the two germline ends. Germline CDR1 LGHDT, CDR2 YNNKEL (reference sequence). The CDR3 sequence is CASSQRRFSAVTQYF. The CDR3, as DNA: TGTGCCAGCAGCCAAAGACGGTTCTCTGCCGTGACCCAGTACTTC.

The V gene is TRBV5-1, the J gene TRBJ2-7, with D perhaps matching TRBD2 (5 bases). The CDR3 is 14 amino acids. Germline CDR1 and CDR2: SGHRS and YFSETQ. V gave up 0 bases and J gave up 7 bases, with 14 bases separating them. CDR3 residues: CASSLVQMSGEQYF. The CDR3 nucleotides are TGCGCCAGCAGCTTGGTTCAGATGTCGGGGGAGCAGTACTTC.

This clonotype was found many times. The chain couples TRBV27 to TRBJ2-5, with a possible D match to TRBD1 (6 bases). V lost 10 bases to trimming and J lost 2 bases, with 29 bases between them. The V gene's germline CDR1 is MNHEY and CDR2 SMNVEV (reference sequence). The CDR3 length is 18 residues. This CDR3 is CAKHPGDDNPRTQETQYF. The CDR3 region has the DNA TGTGCCAAACACCCAGGGGACGACAATCCCCGGACACAAGAGACCCAGTACTTC.

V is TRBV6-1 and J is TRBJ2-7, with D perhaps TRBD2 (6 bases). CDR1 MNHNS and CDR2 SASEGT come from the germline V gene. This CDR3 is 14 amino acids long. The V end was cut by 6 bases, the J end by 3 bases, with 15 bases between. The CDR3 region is CASRKPTSYYEQYF. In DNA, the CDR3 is TGTGCCAGCAGAAAACCGACTAGTTACTACGAGCAGTACTTC.

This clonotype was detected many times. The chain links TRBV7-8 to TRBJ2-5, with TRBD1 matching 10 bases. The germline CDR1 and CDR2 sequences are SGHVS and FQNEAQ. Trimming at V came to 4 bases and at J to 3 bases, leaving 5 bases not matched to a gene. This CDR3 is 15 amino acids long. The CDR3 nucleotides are TGTGCCAGCAGCTCGCCGGGACAGGGGAAAGAGACCCAGTACTTC. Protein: CASSSPGQGKETQYF.

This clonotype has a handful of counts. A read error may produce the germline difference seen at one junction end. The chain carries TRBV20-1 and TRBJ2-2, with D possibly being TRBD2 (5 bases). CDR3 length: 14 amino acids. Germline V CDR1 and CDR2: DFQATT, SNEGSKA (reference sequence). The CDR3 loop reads CSARSQKNTGELFF. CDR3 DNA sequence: TGCAGTGCTAGGTCACAGAAGAACACCGGGGAGCTGTTTTTC.

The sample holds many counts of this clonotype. CDR3 region: CSSLGRAGSYNEQFF. CDR3 bases: TGCAGTTCCCTAGGAAGAGCGGGGTCCTACAATGAGCAGTTCTTC. The gene calls are TRBV20-1 and TRBJ2-1; 7 bases match TRBD2. This CDR3 has 15 amino acids. V dropped 8 bases and J dropped 1; count of bases not matched to a gene: 11. CDR1 and CDR2 (germline): DFQATT, SNEGSKA (reference sequence).

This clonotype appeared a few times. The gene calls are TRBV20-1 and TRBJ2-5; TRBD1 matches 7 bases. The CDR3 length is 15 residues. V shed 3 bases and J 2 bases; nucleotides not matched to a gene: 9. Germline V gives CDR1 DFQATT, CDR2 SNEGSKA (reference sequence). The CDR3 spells CSASTGRGKQETQYF. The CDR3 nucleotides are TGCAGTGCTAGTACGGGCAGGGGGAAACAAGAGACCCAGTACTTC.

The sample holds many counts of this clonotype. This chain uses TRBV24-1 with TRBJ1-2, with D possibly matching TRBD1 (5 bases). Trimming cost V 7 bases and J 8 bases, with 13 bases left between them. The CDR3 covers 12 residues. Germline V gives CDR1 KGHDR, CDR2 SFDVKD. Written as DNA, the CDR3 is TGTGCCACCAGCGGGGACGGTTTCGGCTACACCTTC. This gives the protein CATSGDGFGYTF.

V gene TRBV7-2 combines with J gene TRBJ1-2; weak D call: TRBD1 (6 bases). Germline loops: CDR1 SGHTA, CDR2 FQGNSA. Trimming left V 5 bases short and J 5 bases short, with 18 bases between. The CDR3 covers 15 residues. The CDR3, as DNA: TGTGCCAGCAGCAAAGCTAGGGGGTCTGAATATGGCTACACCTTC. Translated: CASSKARGSEYGYTF.

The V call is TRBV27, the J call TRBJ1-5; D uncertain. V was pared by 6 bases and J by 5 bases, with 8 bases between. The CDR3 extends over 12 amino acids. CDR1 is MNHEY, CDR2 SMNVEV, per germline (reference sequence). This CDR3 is CASSNNYQPQHF. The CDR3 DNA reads TGTGCCAGCAGCAACAATTATCAGCCCCAGCATTTT.

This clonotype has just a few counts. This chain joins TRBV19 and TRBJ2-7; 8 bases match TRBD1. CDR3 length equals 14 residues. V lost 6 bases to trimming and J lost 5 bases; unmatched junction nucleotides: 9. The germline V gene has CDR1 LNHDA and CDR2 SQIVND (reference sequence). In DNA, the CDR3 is TGTGCCAGTAGCCTCTTACAGGGGGGAAACGAGCAGTACTTC. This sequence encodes CASSLLQGGNEQYF.

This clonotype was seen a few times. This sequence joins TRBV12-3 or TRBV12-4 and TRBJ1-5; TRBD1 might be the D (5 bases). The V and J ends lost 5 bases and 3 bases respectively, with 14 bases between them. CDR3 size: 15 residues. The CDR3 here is CASSATGVPNQPQHF. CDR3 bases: TGTGCCAGCAGTGCCACAGGAGTCCCCAATCAGCCCCAGCATTTT.

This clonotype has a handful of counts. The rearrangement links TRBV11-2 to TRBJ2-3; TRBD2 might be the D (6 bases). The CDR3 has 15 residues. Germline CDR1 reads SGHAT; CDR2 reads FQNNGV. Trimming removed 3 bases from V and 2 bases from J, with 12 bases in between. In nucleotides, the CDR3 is TGTGCCAGCAGCTTGATTAGCGGAATCACAGATACGCAGTATTTT. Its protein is CASSLISGITDTQYF.

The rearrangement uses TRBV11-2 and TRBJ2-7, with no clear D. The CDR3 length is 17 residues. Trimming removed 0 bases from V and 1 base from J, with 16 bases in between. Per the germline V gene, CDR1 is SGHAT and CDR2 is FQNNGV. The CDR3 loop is CASSLEPGKRDSYEQYF. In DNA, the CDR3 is TGTGCCAGCAGCTTAGAACCAGGAAAACGCGATTCCTACGAGCAGTACTTC.

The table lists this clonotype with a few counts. The CDR3 nucleotides read TGTGCCAGCAGTGAAGGCAGGTATTATAGCAATCAGCCCCAGCATTTT. Translation: CASSEGRYYSNQPQHF. The rearrangement links TRBV6-1 to TRBJ1-5; D unclear. V was pared by 1 base and J by 0 bases, with 10 bases between. CDR3 size: 16 residues. Germline V CDR1 and CDR2: MNHNS, SASEGT.

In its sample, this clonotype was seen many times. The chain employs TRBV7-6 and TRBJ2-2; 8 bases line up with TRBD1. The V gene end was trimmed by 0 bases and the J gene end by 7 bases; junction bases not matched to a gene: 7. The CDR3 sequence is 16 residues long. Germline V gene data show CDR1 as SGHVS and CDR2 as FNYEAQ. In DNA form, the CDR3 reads TGTGCCAGCAGCTTAGCCCCGACAGGGGTGGGCGGGGAGCTGTTTTTT. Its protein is CASSLAPTGVGGELFF.

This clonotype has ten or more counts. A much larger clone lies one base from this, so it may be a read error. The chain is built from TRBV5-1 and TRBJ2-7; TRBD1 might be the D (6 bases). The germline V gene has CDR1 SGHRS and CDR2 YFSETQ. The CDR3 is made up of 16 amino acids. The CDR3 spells CANSYQLPGQGGEQYF. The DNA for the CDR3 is TGCGCCAACAGCTACCAATTACCGGGCCAAGGGGGCGAGCAGTACTTC.

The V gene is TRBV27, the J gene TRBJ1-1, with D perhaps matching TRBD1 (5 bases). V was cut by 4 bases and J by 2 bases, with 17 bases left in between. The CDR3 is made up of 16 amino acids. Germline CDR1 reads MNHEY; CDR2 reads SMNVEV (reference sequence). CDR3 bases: TGTGCCAGCAGTTCCCTGCCATGGGGGATCAACACTGAAGCTTTCTTT. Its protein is CASSSLPWGINTEAFF.

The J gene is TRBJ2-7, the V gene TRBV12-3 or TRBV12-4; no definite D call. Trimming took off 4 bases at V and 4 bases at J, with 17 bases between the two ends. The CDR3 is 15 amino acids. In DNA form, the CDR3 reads TGTGCCAGCAGTTATATGGTGGGAATCGATTACGAGCAGTACTTC. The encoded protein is CASSYMVGIDYEQYF.